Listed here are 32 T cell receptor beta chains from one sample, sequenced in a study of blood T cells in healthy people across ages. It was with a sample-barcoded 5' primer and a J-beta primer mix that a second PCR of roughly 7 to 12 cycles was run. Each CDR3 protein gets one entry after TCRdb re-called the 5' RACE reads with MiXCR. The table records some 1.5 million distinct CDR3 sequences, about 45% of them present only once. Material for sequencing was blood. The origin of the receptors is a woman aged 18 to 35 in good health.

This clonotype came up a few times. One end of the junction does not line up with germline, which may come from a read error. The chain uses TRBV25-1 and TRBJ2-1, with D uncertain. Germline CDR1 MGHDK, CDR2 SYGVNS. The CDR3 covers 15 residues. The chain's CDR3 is CASSEYDATYDEQFF. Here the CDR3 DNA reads TGTGCCAGCAGTGAATATGACGCGACCTACGATGAGCAGTTCTTC.

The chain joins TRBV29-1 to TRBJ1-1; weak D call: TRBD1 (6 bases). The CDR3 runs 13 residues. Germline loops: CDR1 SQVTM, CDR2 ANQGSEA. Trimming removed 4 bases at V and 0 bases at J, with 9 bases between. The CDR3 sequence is CSVVGHLNTEAFF. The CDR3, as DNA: TGCAGCGTTGTGGGACATCTGAACACTGAAGCTTTCTTT.

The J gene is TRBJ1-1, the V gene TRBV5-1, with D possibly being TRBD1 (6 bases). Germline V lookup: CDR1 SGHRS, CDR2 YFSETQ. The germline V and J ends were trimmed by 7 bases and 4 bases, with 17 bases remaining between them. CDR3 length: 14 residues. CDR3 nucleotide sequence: TGCGCCAGCGGCGACAGGTTTCAGGGCACTGAAGCTTTCTTT. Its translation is CASGDRFQGTEAFF.

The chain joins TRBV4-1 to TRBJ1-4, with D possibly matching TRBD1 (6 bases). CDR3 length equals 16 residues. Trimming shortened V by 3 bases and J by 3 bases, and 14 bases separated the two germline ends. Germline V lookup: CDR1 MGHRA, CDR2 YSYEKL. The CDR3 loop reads CASSQLTGRANEKLFF. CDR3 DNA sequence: TGCGCCAGCAGCCAGCTCACAGGGCGGGCTAATGAAAAACTGTTTTTT.

CDR3 DNA sequence: TGTGCCAGCAGCGCGCGGGACAGGGGGCTCCTAGCGGGAGCACCCCCCGCGAACACCGGGGAGCTGTTTTTT. Translation gives CASSARDRGLLAGAPPANTGELFF. The rearrangement uses TRBV11-2 and TRBJ2-2; TRBD1 matches at 12 bases. The J segment lost 0 bases and the V segment lost 5 bases, leaving 25 bases of the junction unmatched. The CDR3 runs 24 residues. Germline CDR1 reads SGHAT; CDR2 reads FQNNGV.

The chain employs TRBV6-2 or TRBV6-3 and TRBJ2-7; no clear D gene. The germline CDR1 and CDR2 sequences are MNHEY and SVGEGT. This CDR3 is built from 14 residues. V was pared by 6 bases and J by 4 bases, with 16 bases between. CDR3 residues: CASRQDPALYEQYF. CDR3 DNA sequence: TGTGCCAGCAGGCAGGACCCTGCCTTATACGAGCAGTACTTC.

The chain's CDR3 is CASSSTAGANEQYF. CDR3 DNA: TGCGCCAGCAGCTCGACGGCAGGGGCCAACGAGCAGTACTTC. The chain combines TRBV5-1 with TRBJ2-7, with a possible D match to TRBD1 (6 bases). Germline V gene data show CDR1 as SGHRS and CDR2 as YFSETQ. CDR3 size: 14 residues. The V end lost 3 bases, the J end lost 5 bases, and 15 bases lay between the germline ends.

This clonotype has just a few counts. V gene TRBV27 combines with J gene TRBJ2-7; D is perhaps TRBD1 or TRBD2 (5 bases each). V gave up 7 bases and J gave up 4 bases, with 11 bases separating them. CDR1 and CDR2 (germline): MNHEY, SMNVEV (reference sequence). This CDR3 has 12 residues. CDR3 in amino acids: CASTGSRYEQYF. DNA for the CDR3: TGTGCCAGCACAGGGAGTCGGTACGAGCAGTACTTC.

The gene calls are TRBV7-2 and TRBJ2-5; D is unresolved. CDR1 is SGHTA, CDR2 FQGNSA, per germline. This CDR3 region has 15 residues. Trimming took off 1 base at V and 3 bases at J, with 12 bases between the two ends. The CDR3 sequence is CASSLVGMPEETQYF. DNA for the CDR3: TGTGCCAGCAGCTTAGTGGGTATGCCCGAAGAGACCCAGTACTTC. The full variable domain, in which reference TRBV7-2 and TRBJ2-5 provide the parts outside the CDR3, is GAGVSQSPSNKVTEKGKDVELRCDPISGHTALYWYRQSLGQGLEFLIYFQGNSAPDKSGLPSDRFSAERTGGSVSTLTIQRTQQEDSAVYLCASSLVGMPEETQYFGPGTRLLVL.

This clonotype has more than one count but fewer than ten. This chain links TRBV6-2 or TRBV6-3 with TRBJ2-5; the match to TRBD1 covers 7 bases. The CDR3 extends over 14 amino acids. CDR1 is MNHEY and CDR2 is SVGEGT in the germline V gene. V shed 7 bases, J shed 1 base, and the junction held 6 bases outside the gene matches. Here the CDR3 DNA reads TGTGCCAGCAAAGAGACAGGGTTCCAAGAGACCCAGTACTTC. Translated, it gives CASKETGFQETQYF.

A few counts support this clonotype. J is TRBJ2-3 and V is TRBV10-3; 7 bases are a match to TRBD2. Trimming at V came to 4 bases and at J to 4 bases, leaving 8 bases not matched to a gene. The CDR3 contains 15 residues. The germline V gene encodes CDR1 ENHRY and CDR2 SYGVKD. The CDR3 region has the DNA TGTGCCATCAGTGGACTAGCAGGTTGGGCAGATACGCAGTATTTT. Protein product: CAISGLAGWADTQYF.

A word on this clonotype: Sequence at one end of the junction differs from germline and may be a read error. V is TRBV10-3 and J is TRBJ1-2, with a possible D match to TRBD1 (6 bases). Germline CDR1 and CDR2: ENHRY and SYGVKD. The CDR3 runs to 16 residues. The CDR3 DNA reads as TGTGCCATCAGTAAGTCGGTAACAGGGACGGCCTATGGCTACACCTTC. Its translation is CAISKSVTGTAYGYTF.

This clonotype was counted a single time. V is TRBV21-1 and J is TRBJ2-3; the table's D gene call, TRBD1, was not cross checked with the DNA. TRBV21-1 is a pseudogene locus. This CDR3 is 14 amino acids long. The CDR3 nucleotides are TGTGCCAGCAGCAAAGGCTCAGGGCGGGATACGCAGTATTTT. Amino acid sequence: CASSKGSGRDTQYF.

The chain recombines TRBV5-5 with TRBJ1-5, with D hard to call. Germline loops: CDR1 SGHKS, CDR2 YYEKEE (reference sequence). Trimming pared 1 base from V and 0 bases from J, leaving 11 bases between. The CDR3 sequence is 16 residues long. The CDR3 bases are TGTGCCAGCAGCTTGATGCCGTTGGGTAGCAATCAGCCCCAGCATTTT. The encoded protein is CASSLMPLGSNQPQHF. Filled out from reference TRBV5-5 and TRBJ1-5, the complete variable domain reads DAGVTQSPTHLIKTRGQQVTLRCSPISGHKSVSWYQQVLGQGPQFIFQYYEKEERGRGNFPDRFSARQFPNYSSELNVNALLLGDSALYLCASSLMPLGSNQPQHFGDGTRLSIL.

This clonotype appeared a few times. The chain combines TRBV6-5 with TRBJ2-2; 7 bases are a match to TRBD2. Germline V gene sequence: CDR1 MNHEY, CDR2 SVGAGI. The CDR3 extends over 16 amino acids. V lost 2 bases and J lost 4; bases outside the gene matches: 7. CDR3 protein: CASSYQRDASTGELFF. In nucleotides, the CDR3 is TGTGCCAGCAGTTACCAGCGGGACGCGTCCACCGGGGAGCTGTTTTTT.

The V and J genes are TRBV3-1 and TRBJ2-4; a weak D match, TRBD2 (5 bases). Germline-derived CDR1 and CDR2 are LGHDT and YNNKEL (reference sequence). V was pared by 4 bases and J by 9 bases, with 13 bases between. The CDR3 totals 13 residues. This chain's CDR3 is CASSPGRRVIQYF. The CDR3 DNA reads TGTGCCAGCAGCCCAGGACGGCGGGTCATTCAGTACTTC.

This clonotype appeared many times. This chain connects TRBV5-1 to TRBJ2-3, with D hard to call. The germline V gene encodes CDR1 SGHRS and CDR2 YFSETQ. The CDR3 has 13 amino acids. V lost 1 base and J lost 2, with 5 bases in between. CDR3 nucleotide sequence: TGCGCCAGCAGCTTGAGCACCACAGATACGCAGTATTTT. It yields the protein CASSLSTTDTQYF.

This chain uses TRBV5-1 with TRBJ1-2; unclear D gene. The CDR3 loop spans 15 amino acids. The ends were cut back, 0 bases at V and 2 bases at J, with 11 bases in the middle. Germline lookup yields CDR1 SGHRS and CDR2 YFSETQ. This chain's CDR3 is CASSLGPAENYGYTF. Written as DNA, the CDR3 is TGCGCCAGCAGCTTGGGGCCAGCAGAAAACTATGGCTACACCTTC.

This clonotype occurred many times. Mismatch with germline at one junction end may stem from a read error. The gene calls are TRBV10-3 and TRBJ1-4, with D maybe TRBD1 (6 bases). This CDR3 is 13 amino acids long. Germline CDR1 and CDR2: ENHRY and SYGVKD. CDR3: CAIRTEYNEKLFF. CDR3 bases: TGTGCGATCAGGACAGAGTATAATGAAAAACTGTTTTTT.

The CDR3 spells CASSYSGPGRVGNNEQFF. For the CDR3, the DNA is TGTGCCAGCAGTTACTCGGGGCCTGGGAGGGTTGGGAACAATGAGCAGTTCTTC. The chain uses TRBV6-2 or TRBV6-3 and TRBJ2-1; 7 nucleotides match TRBD2. Germline values: CDR1 MNHEY, CDR2 SVGEGT. V was pared by 0 bases and J by 5 bases, with 13 bases of the junction left unmatched. The CDR3 covers 18 residues.

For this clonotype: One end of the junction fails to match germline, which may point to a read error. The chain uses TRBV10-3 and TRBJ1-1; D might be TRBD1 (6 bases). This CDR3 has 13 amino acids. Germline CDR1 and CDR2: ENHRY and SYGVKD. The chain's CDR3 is CAAHGTSNTVAFF. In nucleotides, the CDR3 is TGTGCCGCCCACGGGACATCGAACACTGTAGCTTTCTTT.

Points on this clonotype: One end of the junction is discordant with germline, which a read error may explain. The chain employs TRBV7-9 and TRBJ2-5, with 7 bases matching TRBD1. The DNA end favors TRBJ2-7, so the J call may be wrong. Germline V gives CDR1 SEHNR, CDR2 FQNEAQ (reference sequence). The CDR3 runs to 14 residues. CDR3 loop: CASSLDRADDEQYF. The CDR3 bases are TGTGCCAGCAGTTTAGACAGGGCGGACGACGAGCAGTACTTC.

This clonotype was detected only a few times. The CDR3 DNA reads as TGCGCCAGCAAGGGAGGGAAAATTGAGCAGTTCTTC. It translates to CASKGGKIEQFF. The chain has TRBV4-1 and TRBJ2-1; 7 bases agree with TRBD2. V lost 7 bases, J lost 9 bases, and 6 bases stayed unmatched. The CDR3 is made up of 12 amino acids. Germline V gene lookup returns CDR1 MGHRA and CDR2 YSYEKL.

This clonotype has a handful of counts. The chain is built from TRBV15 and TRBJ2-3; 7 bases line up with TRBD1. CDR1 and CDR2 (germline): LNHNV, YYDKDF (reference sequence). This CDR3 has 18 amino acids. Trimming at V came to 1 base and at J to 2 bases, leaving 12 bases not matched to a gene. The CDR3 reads CATSRGLGLTGPTDTQYF. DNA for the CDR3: TGTGCCACCAGCAGAGGATTGGGGTTGACAGGGCCCACAGATACGCAGTATTTT. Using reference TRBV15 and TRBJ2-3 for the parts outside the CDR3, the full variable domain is DAMVIQNPRYQVTQFGKPVTLSCSQTLNHNVMYWYQQKSSQAPKLLFHYYDKDFNNEADTPDNFQSRRPNTSFCFLDIRSPGLGDTAMYLCATSRGLGLTGPTDTQYFGPGTRLTVL.

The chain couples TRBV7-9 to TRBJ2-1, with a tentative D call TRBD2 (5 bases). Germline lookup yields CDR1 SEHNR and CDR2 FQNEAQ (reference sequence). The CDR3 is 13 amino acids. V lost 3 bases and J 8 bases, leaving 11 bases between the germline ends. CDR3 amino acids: CASSFTSRDEQFF. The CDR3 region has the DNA TGTGCCAGCAGCTTCACTAGTCGCGATGAGCAGTTCTTC.

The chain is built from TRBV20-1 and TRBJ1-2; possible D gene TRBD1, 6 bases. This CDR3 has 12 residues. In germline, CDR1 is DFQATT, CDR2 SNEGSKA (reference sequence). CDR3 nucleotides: TGCAGGGCCCCCGACAGGTTCTATGGCTACACCTTC. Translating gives CRAPDRFYGYTF.

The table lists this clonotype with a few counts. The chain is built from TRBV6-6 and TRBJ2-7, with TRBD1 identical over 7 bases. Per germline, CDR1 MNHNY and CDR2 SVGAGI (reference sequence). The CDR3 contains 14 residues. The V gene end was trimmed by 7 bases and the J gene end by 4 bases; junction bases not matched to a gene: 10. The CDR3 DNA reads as TGTGCCAGCACTGATTGGGACAGACTTTACGAGCAGTACTTC. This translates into CASTDWDRLYEQYF.

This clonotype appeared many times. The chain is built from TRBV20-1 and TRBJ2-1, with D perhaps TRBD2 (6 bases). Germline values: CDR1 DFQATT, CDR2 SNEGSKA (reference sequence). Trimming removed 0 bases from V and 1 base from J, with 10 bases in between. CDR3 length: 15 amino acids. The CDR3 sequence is CSARDRESSYNEQFF. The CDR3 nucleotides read TGCAGTGCTAGAGATCGGGAGAGTTCCTACAATGAGCAGTTCTTC.

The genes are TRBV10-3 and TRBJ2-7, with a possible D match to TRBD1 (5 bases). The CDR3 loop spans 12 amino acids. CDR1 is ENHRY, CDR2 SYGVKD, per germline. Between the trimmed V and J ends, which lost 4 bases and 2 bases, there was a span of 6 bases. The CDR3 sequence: CAISGQPYEQYF. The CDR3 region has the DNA TGTGCCATCAGTGGACAGCCCTACGAGCAGTACTTC.

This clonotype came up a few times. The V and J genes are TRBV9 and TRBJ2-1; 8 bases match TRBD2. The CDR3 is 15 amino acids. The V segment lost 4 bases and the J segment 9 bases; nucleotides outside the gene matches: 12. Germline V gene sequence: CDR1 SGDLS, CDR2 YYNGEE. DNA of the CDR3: TGTGCCAGCAGCTATAGCGGGAATGAGATTGGTGAGCAGTTCTTC. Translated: CASSYSGNEIGEQFF. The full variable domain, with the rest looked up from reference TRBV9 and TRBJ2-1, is DSGVTQTPKHLITATGQRVTLRCSPRSGDLSVYWYQQSLDQGLQFLIQYYNGEERAKGNILERFSAQQFPDLHSELNLSSLELGDSALYFCASSYSGNEIGEQFFGPGTRLTVL.

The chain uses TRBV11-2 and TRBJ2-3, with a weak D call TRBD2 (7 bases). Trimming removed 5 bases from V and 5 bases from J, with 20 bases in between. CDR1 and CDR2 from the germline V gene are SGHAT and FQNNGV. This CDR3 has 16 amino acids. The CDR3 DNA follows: TGTGCCAGCAGCCAGCCGACGGGGGGCTGGAAAGATACGCAGTATTTT. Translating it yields CASSQPTGGWKDTQYF.

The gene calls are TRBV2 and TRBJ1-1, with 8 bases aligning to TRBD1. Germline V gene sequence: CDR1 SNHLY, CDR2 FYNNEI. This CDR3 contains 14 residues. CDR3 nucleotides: TGTGCTAGCGGGACCATCAGGGGGCTCCCTGAAGCTTTCTTT. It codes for CASGTIRGLPEAFF.